The clone carrying this T cell receptor beta chain has more than one count but fewer than ten. The antigen remains unidentified. The table came from immunoSEQ multiplex PCR; TCRdb's copy has only in-frame clones and leaves some out. Of roughly 200,000 clones listed, 80% to 85% were seen once; the top ten hold 2.8%. Germline V CDR1 and CDR2: SGHRS, YFSETQ. CDR3 length: 13 residues. V was trimmed by 4 bases and J by 9 bases, leaving 11 bases between them. The data stem from a study of cytomegalovirus exposure and HLA in healthy donors. General study findings and limits: Rare sequences made up most TCRs, while some public TCRs were found in many donors. The authors listed around 150 TCR beta chains as cytomegalovirus-associated. Cytomegalovirus status was reportedly diagnosed by the classifier with high sensitivity and specificity.

Separation from the 666-subject first cohort characterized the approximately 130-subject validation cohort, to which the donors belonged. What was sequenced was PBMCs. V is TRBV5-1 and J is TRBJ1-6; weak D call: TRBD1 (5 bases). The clonotype originates from a woman aged 18-29 years in good health and CMV-seropositive. In DNA, the CDR3 is TGCGCCAGCAGCGACCGACAGAGTTCACCCCTCCACTTT. This sequence encodes CASSDRQSSPLHF.